The next 2 T cell receptor beta chains were all read from a single sample in a study of blood T cell repertoires in COVID-19. Profiled with immunoSEQ multiplex PCR; TCRdb holds only in-frame clones, not every one. The table includes more than 300,000 clones, over 75% detected once. What was sequenced was peripheral blood. These TCRs come from a woman in her twenties or thirties with COVID-19, enrolled during active disease.

The V and J genes are TRBV7-9 and TRBJ2-7, with TRBD1 as a possible D gene (5 bases). The CDR3 is 13 amino acids. The V end lost 6 bases, the J end lost 5 bases, and 14 bases lay between the germline ends. The germline V gene has CDR1 SEHNR and CDR2 FQNEAQ (reference sequence). As DNA, the CDR3 is TGTGCCAGCAGTTATTACGGACACGACGAGCAGTACTTC. This codes for CASSYYGHDEQYF. The variable domain in full, completed from reference TRBV7-9 and TRBJ2-7, reads DTGVSQNPRHKITKRGQNVTFRCDPISEHNRLYWYRQTLGQGPEFLTYFQNEAQLEKSRLLSDRFSAERPKGSFSTLEIQRTEQGDSAMYLCASSYYGHDEQYFGPGTRLTVT.

In its sample, this clone was seen a few times. This chain joins TRBV7-9 and TRBJ1-4; D unresolved. Trimming removed 1 base at V and 11 bases at J, with 17 bases between. Germline V CDR1 and CDR2: SEHNR, FQNEAQ (reference sequence). The CDR3 is 15 amino acids. The chain's CDR3 is CASSLDLGRGGKLFF. The CDR3 DNA follows: TGTGCCAGCAGCTTAGATCTGGGCCGCGGCGGGAAACTGTTTTTT.